Below, 11 T cell receptor beta chains from the same sample are listed, as sequenced in a study of blood T cell repertoires in COVID-19. Clones were read by immunoSEQ multiplex PCR, and TCRdb kept only the in-frame ones, dropping some. The sample shows 150,000 to 200,000 clones, 81% of them seen only once. Sequencing input: peripheral blood. The receptors originated from a human donor in a cohort sampled during active COVID-19.

The rearrangement links TRBV7-8 to TRBJ2-2, with 8 bases fitting TRBD2. J lost 2 bases, V lost 5 bases, and 7 bases had no gene match. The CDR3 sequence is 16 residues long. The germline V gene encodes CDR1 SGHVS and CDR2 FQNEAQ. CDR3 residues: CASSQVAGGNTGELFF. CDR3 nucleotide sequence: TGTGCCAGCAGCCAGGTCGCGGGAGGCAACACCGGGGAGCTGTTTTTT.

The chain recombines TRBV4-1 with TRBJ2-2; D not certain. Germline V gene lookup returns CDR1 MGHRA and CDR2 YSYEKL. This CDR3 is built from 18 residues. Trimming stripped 0 bases from V and 0 bases from J, with 14 bases between. CDR3 sequence reads: CASSQDGMGPANTGELFF. Written as DNA, the CDR3 is TGCGCCAGCAGCCAAGATGGCATGGGCCCTGCGAACACCGGGGAGCTGTTTTTT.

This clone has a single count. V is TRBV9 and J is TRBJ1-3; TRBD1 matches at 8 bases. The CDR3 extends over 16 amino acids. In germline, CDR1 is SGDLS, CDR2 YYNGEE. J was trimmed by 1 base and V by 3 bases; bases with no gene match: 6. For the CDR3, the DNA is TGTGCCAGCAGCGCCCAGGGGGCTAAATCTGGAAACACCATATATTTT. Protein sequence: CASSAQGAKSGNTIYF.

The gene calls are TRBV28 and TRBJ1-1; TRBD1 might be the D (6 bases). Trimming pared 5 bases from V and 7 bases from J, leaving 11 bases between. Germline CDR1 is MDHEN and CDR2 is SYDVKM. The CDR3 covers 12 residues. CDR3 nucleotide sequence: TGTGCCAGCAGTCTGGGACACTTTGAAGCTTTCTTT. It yields the protein CASSLGHFEAFF.

This chain uses TRBV29-1 with TRBJ2-3, with unresolved D. Germline CDR1 reads SQVTM; CDR2 reads ANQGSEA. The V end lost 3 bases, the J end lost 2 bases, and 15 bases lay between the germline ends. CDR3 length: 15 residues. CDR3 coding DNA: TGCAGCGTTGACTGGTCCACAGATCCCACAGATACGCAGTATTTT. Translated, it gives CSVDWSTDPTDTQYF.

Only one count was recorded for this clone. The V gene is TRBV5-1, the J gene TRBJ2-3; tentatively, D is TRBD2 (5 bases). The CDR3 is 15 residues long. Per the germline V gene, CDR1 is SGHRS and CDR2 is YFSETQ. With 2 bases removed from V and 2 bases from J, the gap between germline ends came to 12 bases. Here the CDR3 reads CASSLWSGFTDTQYF. CDR3 DNA sequence: TGCGCCAGCAGCTTATGGTCGGGGTTCACAGATACGCAGTATTTT.

V gene TRBV6-6 combines with J gene TRBJ1-4; no firm D call. The CDR3 extends over 14 amino acids. The germline V gene encodes CDR1 MNHNY and CDR2 SVGAGI (reference sequence). V was clipped by 5 bases and J by 14 bases, with 21 bases between them. CDR3 region: CASSPALTLGILFF. The DNA for the CDR3 is TGTGCCAGCAGTCCCGCCCTCACTCTAGGAATCCTGTTTTTT.

The chain uses TRBV19 and TRBJ1-5; a weak D match, TRBD1 (6 bases). Germline V gene sequence: CDR1 LNHDA, CDR2 SQIVND (reference sequence). This CDR3 is built from 15 residues. V gave up 6 bases and J gave up 0 bases, with 12 bases separating them. The DNA for the CDR3 is TGTGCCAGTAGGGGGAACAGGGATAGCAATCAGCCCCAGCATTTT. This codes for CASRGNRDSNQPQHF.

This clone has just a few counts. V is TRBV19 and J is TRBJ1-5, with 9 bases lining up with TRBD1. Germline loops: CDR1 LNHDA, CDR2 SQIVND (reference sequence). Trimming at V came to 0 bases and at J to 6 bases, leaving 0 bases not matched to a gene. This CDR3 comprises 14 residues. CDR3 nucleotide sequence: TGTGCCAGTAGTATAGAACAGGGGGCTCAGCCCCAGCATTTT. It encodes CASSIEQGAQPQHF.

CDR3 loop: CASSPGTSGYTF. CDR3 nucleotide sequence: TGTGCCAGCAGCCCCGGGACAAGTGGCTACACCTTC. The genes are TRBV25-1 and TRBJ1-2; D possibly corresponds to TRBD1 (6 bases). This CDR3 region has 12 residues. V lost 6 bases to trimming and J lost 7 bases, with 12 bases between them. Germline V gene data show CDR1 as MGHDK and CDR2 as SYGVNS.

This chain connects TRBV2 to TRBJ2-1; 8 nucleotides line up with TRBD2. The CDR3 runs to 14 residues. Germline V gene sequence: CDR1 SNHLY, CDR2 FYNNEI. After removal of 5 bases from V and 9 bases from J, the junction contained 9 bases not matched to a gene. Written as DNA, the CDR3 is TGTGCCAGCAGTAGCAGCGGGGGAGTTAGTGAGCAGTTCTTC. As protein: CASSSSGGVSEQFF.